Described below is a single T cell receptor (beta chain) sequence and its context. This receptor's antigen is unknown. The sample holds no much larger clone one base away, and base qualities are not on file. TCR beta CDR3 regions were sequenced from DNA using the immunoSEQ Assay. The study's processing was this. T cell density was computed as TCR beta template counts normalized to usable DNA estimated by amplifying housekeeping genes. Using the preseqR package, richness was estimated by extrapolating to 120,000 templates for tissue samples and 400,000 templates for PBMC samples. Clonality was calculated as one minus Pielou's evenness. To identify tissue-enriched TCRs, differential abundance testing was run on productive amino-acid clonotypes with a minimum total count of 5 and an alpha of 0.1. The Jaccard Index and the Morisita Overlap Index were used to measure how much the repertoires overlapped between compartments. GLIPH grouped TCR beta CDR3s together with public tetramer-defined viral CDR3s, and a viral motif had to include at least three viral sequences and show V-gene enrichment. TCRdb retrieved this table from immuneACCESS and kept in-frame rearrangements only. Not all clones are present; in checked studies, unresolved V genes account for under half, and no reason is known for the remainder. The V and J calls and clone size are taken from that table; D and trimming were inferred from the DNA. Recorded for this sample are tens of thousands of clones; around 90% of them occurred a single time. Under 2.5% of the sample goes to the ten largest clones.

CDR3 length: 11 amino acids, cysteine to phenylalanine. Only CDR3 DNA remains: 33 bases, in frame from the first base. Between the V and J ends, shortened by 4 bases and 6 bases respectively, the junction contains 7 bases. Taken from the germline V gene, the CDR1 and CDR2 loops are SGHAT and FQNNGV. This sample is part of a study of T cells in localized non-small cell lung cancer (TCRdb year 2020). In the study overall: The study analyzed T cell repertoires of 236 early-stage NSCLC patients, comparing tumors and uninvolved tumor-adjacent lungs. The cohort comprised roughly 240 treatment-naïve NSCLC patients with resected, localized lung tumors. NSCLC patients had a mean age of roughly 66 years, and around 130 were male and 85 to 110 female.

At diagnosis, tumor, uninvolved tumor-adjacent lung and peripheral blood were collected and then preserved as a mix of FFPE and fresh-frozen material. For TCR repertoire profiling, blood samples were analyzed as peripheral blood mononuclear cells. Results and caveats for the whole study, not just this receptor: Because multi-region tumor sequencing was not performed, intratumor heterogeneity could not be ruled out. Of the top 100 tumor clones, a median of 57 were detected in paired uninvolved adjacent lung; 28 were also among that lung's top 100. The highest T cell clonality was observed in uninvolved tumor-adjacent lung, where clonality exceeded that of tumor, suggesting that antigenic responses were more focused in uninvolved tumor-adjacent lung. Higher T cell density in blood was associated with longer overall survival, whereas higher clonality in adjacent lung was associated with shorter survival. Since the design was exploratory, TCR variables were selected using unadjusted p-values with no false-discovery rate correction.

The V gene is TRBV11-2 and the J gene is TRBJ2-7; too little of a D gene remains to name it. The receptor's source is a woman aged 35-70 years with stage I lung adenocarcinoma. The sequencing here drew on peripheral blood, taken before any cancer treatment. The sequenced DNA: TGTGCCAGCAGCTCCTTCTCCGAGCAGTACTTC. This yields the protein CASSSFSEQYF.